This TCR beta chain appears in the sequencing data of a study of OX40 agonist ivuxolimab in advanced cancers. Study information: Given to patients was ivuxolimab, an agonistic anti-OX40 (CD134) antibody.

Whole-study results and caveats: At 0.1 to 3.0 mg/kg and by week 6, CD4+ and CD8+ T cells in the blood had expanded clonally.

V was shortened by 7 bases and J by 1 base, with 14 bases between the two germline ends. CDR1 and CDR2 from the germline V gene are SGHAT and FQNNGV. The CDR3 runs 14 residues. Assay: immunoSEQ multiplex PCR; the TCRdb copy retains only in-frame clones and omits some. The sample lists 57,000 or so clones, 70% to 90% occurring once. In the case of this clone: The antigen remains unidentified.

Prior autoimmune disease or systemic immunosuppression barred patients. Samples were taken at baseline and on day 1 of cycles 4 and 7. This receptor was obtained from an adult with an advanced solid tumor such as melanoma, head and neck, liver or kidney cancer. The V gene is TRBV11-2, the J gene TRBJ2-7; D is perhaps TRBD1 or TRBD2 (6 bases each). Sequencing used CD4+ or CD8+ T cells sorted from blood, obtained in a trial of the OX40 agonist ivuxolimab. Written as DNA, the CDR3 is TGTGCCAGCACTACAGGAGGGGGGTCCTACGAGCAGTACTTC. Translating it yields CASTTGGGSYEQYF.